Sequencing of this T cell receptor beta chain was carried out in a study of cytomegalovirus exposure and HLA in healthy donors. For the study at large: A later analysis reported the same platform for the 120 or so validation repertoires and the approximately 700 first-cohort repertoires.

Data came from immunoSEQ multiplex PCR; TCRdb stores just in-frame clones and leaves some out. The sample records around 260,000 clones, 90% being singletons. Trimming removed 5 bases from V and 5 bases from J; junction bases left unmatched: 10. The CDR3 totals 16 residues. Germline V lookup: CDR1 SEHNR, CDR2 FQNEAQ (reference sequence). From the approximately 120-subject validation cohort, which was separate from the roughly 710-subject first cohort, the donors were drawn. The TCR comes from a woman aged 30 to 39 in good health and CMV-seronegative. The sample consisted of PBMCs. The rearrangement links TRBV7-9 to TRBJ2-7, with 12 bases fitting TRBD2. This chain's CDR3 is CASSHRLAGVSNEQYF. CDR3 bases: TGTGCCAGCAGCCATCGACTAGCGGGAGTTAGTAACGAGCAGTACTTC.